These T cell receptor beta chains were read from a single sample in a study of T cell responses to AZD1222 COVID-19 vaccine. Some clones are missing from TCRdb's copy, which holds only in-frame ones; the method was immunoSEQ multiplex PCR. The sample records around 53,000 clones, around 86% being singletons. The starting material was peripheral blood, obtained 28 days after the second AZD1222 dose. Source of these receptors: an adult who received the AZD1222 COVID-19 vaccine. Each CDR3 is given with its conserved first and last residue. The order of the fields is D gene, clone size, J gene, V gene, CDR3 DNA, CDR3 protein. D genes are given only for firm matches. Only part of the rows carry a size: once, few, many, or a class if the clone is expanded.

d_gene: NA; abundance: NA; j_gene: TRBJ2-7; v_gene: TRBV6-5; CDR3nt: TGTGCCAGCAGGCCGGGACGGGGCTACGAGCAGTACTTC; CDR3aa: CASRPGRGYEQYF
d_gene: NA; abundance: NA; j_gene: TRBJ1-5; v_gene: TRBV5-8; CDR3nt: TGTGCCAGCAGCTTGGAAGGAGGAAGCAATCAGCCCCAGCATTTT; CDR3aa: CASSLEGGSNQPQHF
d_gene: TRBD2; abundance: NA; j_gene: TRBJ2-1; v_gene: TRBV6-2/TRBV6-3; CDR3nt: TGTGCCAGCAGTGAGGGACTAGCCTACAATGAGCAGTTCTTC; CDR3aa: CASSEGLAYNEQFF
d_gene: TRBD1; abundance: few; j_gene: TRBJ1-5; v_gene: TRBV28; CDR3nt: TGTGCCAGCAGCCTTCACCGGGACAGGGTCGGACAGCCCCAGCATTTT; CDR3aa: CASSLHRDRVGQPQHF
d_gene: NA; abundance: NA; j_gene: TRBJ2-4; v_gene: TRBV5-6; CDR3nt: TGTGCCAGCAGCCCGGGAGAAAACATTCAGTACTTC; CDR3aa: CASSPGENIQYF
d_gene: NA; abundance: NA; j_gene: TRBJ1-3; v_gene: TRBV15; CDR3nt: TGTGCCACCAGCAGAGATAGGGACGGCTCTGGAAACACCATATATTTT; CDR3aa: CATSRDRDGSGNTIYF
d_gene: NA; abundance: NA; j_gene: TRBJ2-3; v_gene: TRBV5-1; CDR3nt: TGCGCCAGCAGCTTGGAACAGATAAGCACAGATACGCAGTATTTT; CDR3aa: CASSLEQISTDTQYF
d_gene: TRBD1; abundance: NA; j_gene: TRBJ2-3; v_gene: TRBV28; CDR3nt: TGTGCCAGCGGACAGGAGAGCACAGATACGCAGTATTTT; CDR3aa: CASGQESTDTQYF
d_gene: TRBD1; abundance: NA; j_gene: TRBJ2-7; v_gene: TRBV15; CDR3nt: TGTGCCACCAGCAGAGGTCTAGGGACAGGGGATTTCTACGAGCAGTACTTC; CDR3aa: CATSRGLGTGDFYEQYF
d_gene: TRBD2; abundance: once; j_gene: TRBJ2-7; v_gene: TRBV19; CDR3nt: TGTGCCAGTGGATCGGGGACTAGCGGGTCCTACGAGCAGTACTTC; CDR3aa: CASGSGTSGSYEQYF
d_gene: TRBD2; abundance: NA; j_gene: TRBJ2-1; v_gene: TRBV11-2; CDR3nt: TGTGCCAGCAGACCCTGGGGCGGGAGGCCGTCCTACAATGAGCAGTTCTTC; CDR3aa: CASRPWGGRPSYNEQFF
d_gene: TRBD1; abundance: NA; j_gene: TRBJ1-6; v_gene: TRBV7-8; CDR3nt: TGTGCCAGCAGCTTAGACAGGGGATCACCCCTCCACTTT; CDR3aa: CASSLDRGSPLHF
d_gene: NA; abundance: NA; j_gene: TRBJ2-4; v_gene: TRBV11-3; CDR3nt: TGTGCCAGCAGCTTAGCCGGCGGGACAGTTCAGTACTTC; CDR3aa: CASSLAGGTVQYF
d_gene: TRBD2; abundance: NA; j_gene: TRBJ2-3; v_gene: TRBV27; CDR3nt: TGTGCCAGCAGTTTCTTGGGACTTCCTTGGGCTAGCGGGAGAAAAGCAGATACGCAGTATTTT; CDR3aa: CASSFLGLPWASGRKADTQYF
d_gene: NA; abundance: few; j_gene: TRBJ1-4; v_gene: TRBV10-3; CDR3nt: TGTGCCATCAGTGAGGGTTCCGGGGATGGTGAAAAACTGTTTTTT; CDR3aa: CAISEGSGDGEKLFF
d_gene: TRBD2; abundance: NA; j_gene: TRBJ2-1; v_gene: TRBV3-1/TRBV3-2; CDR3nt: TGTGCCAGCAGCCAACCGGGACTAGCGGTGTACAATGAGCAGTTCTTC; CDR3aa: CASSQPGLAVYNEQFF
d_gene: NA; abundance: NA; j_gene: TRBJ2-5; v_gene: TRBV24-1; CDR3nt: TGTGCCACCAGTGCAGGGCGCACCCAAGAGACCCAGTACTTC; CDR3aa: CATSAGRTQETQYF
d_gene: TRBD2; abundance: NA; j_gene: TRBJ2-1; v_gene: TRBV19; CDR3nt: TGTGCCAGTAGTTTAGCGGGTAGCGGGAGGGCCTATGAGCAGTTCTTC; CDR3aa: CASSLAGSGRAYEQFF
d_gene: TRBD1; abundance: NA; j_gene: TRBJ2-7; v_gene: TRBV4-2; CDR3nt: TGTGCCAGCAGCCCCCAGGGGGACAGGGGCTCCTACGAGCAGTACTTC; CDR3aa: CASSPQGDRGSYEQYF
d_gene: NA; abundance: few; j_gene: TRBJ2-1; v_gene: TRBV19; CDR3nt: TGTGCCAGTAGTCCCCAGGGGGGCGAGCAGTTCTTC; CDR3aa: CASSPQGGEQFF
d_gene: NA; abundance: few; j_gene: TRBJ1-2; v_gene: TRBV2; CDR3nt: TGTGCCAGCAGTGGGGAGGGGGGGTCCAGCACCTCCTATGGCTACACCTTC; CDR3aa: CASSGEGGSSTSYGYTF
d_gene: TRBD2; abundance: NA; j_gene: TRBJ2-3; v_gene: TRBV19; CDR3nt: TGTGCCAGTAGCTCCCCGGGGGGGCCCAGCACAGATACGCAGTATTTT; CDR3aa: CASSSPGGPSTDTQYF
d_gene: NA; abundance: NA; j_gene: TRBJ2-7; v_gene: TRBV28; CDR3nt: TGTGCCAGCAGACCTGAGCGGTTCCGGAGCTCCTACGAGCAGTACTTC; CDR3aa: CASRPERFRSSYEQYF
d_gene: NA; abundance: once; j_gene: TRBJ2-7; v_gene: TRBV6-5; CDR3nt: TGTGCCAGCAGGAACCCTAGCAGCACCTACGAGCAGTACTTC; CDR3aa: CASRNPSSTYEQYF
d_gene: NA; abundance: few; j_gene: TRBJ1-5; v_gene: TRBV24-1; CDR3nt: TGTGCCACCAGTGACGGGCGGCAAAAGTTTAATCAGCCCCAGCATTTT; CDR3aa: CATSDGRQKFNQPQHF
d_gene: NA; abundance: NA; j_gene: TRBJ1-2; v_gene: TRBV19; CDR3nt: TGTGCCAGTAGTACCGCCTGGAGCTACACCTTC; CDR3aa: CASSTAWSYTF
d_gene: TRBD1; abundance: NA; j_gene: TRBJ2-7; v_gene: TRBV6-5; CDR3nt: TGTGCCAGCAGTCGCCCGGGACAGGATGCCGAGCAGTACTTC; CDR3aa: CASSRPGQDAEQYF
d_gene: TRBD1; abundance: NA; j_gene: TRBJ2-1; v_gene: TRBV18; CDR3nt: TGTGCCAGCTCTCCGCCCGGACAGGCCTACAATGAGCAGTTCTTC; CDR3aa: CASSPPGQAYNEQFF
d_gene: NA; abundance: NA; j_gene: TRBJ1-5; v_gene: TRBV3-1/TRBV3-2; CDR3nt: TGTGCCAGCAGTCGCTCTGCAGGGAGAAGCAATCAGCCCCAGCATTTT; CDR3aa: CASSRSAGRSNQPQHF
d_gene: TRBD1; abundance: NA; j_gene: TRBJ1-5; v_gene: TRBV2; CDR3nt: TGTGCCAGCGAAGACAGGGCTATTAGCAATCAGCCCCAGCATTTT; CDR3aa: CASEDRAISNQPQHF
d_gene: NA; abundance: NA; j_gene: TRBJ1-2; v_gene: TRBV4-2; CDR3nt: TGTGCCAGCAGCCAACCGACCCTCCCTGACTATGGCTACACCTTC; CDR3aa: CASSQPTLPDYGYTF
d_gene: NA; abundance: NA; j_gene: TRBJ1-6; v_gene: TRBV11-1; CDR3nt: TGTGCCAGCAGCCGGAGGACAGATTCACCCCTCCACTTT; CDR3aa: CASSRRTDSPLHF
d_gene: NA; abundance: once; j_gene: TRBJ1-3; v_gene: TRBV2; CDR3nt: TGTGCCAGCAGTGAAGGCCAGGGGCTTGACACCATATATTTT; CDR3aa: CASSEGQGLDTIYF
d_gene: NA; abundance: NA; j_gene: TRBJ1-1; v_gene: TRBV3-1/TRBV3-2; CDR3nt: TGTGCCAGCAGCCTTAGGACAGCGAACACTGAAGCTTTCTTT; CDR3aa: CASSLRTANTEAFF
d_gene: NA; abundance: NA; j_gene: TRBJ2-3; v_gene: TRBV6-5; CDR3nt: TGTGCCAGCAGTTACGGGGCGGGATTGACAGATACGCAGTATTTT; CDR3aa: CASSYGAGLTDTQYF
d_gene: NA; abundance: NA; j_gene: TRBJ1-2; v_gene: TRBV7-9; CDR3nt: TGTGCCAGCAGCTTAGGACTGCGAGGCTACACCTTC; CDR3aa: CASSLGLRGYTF
d_gene: TRBD2; abundance: once; j_gene: TRBJ2-4; v_gene: TRBV9; CDR3nt: TGTGCCAGCAGCGTAGGAGCTGGGGAAGCGGGGCTAGCCAAAAACATTCAGTACTTC; CDR3aa: CASSVGAGEAGLAKNIQYF
d_gene: NA; abundance: NA; j_gene: TRBJ1-3; v_gene: TRBV5-1; CDR3nt: TGCGCCAGCAGCTCCGGGACGGTGGGTGGAAACACCATATATTTT; CDR3aa: CASSSGTVGGNTIYF
d_gene: TRBD1; abundance: NA; j_gene: TRBJ2-7; v_gene: TRBV24-1; CDR3nt: TGTGCCACCAGTGATTTACCGGGACAGGGTATAGGCGAGCAGTACTTC; CDR3aa: CATSDLPGQGIGEQYF
d_gene: NA; abundance: NA; j_gene: TRBJ2-3; v_gene: TRBV30; CDR3nt: TGTGCCTGGAGTTCTAAGCGGAACACAGATACGCAGTATTTT; CDR3aa: CAWSSKRNTDTQYF